The next 10 T cell receptor beta chains were all read from a single sample in a study of graft-versus-host responses after intestinal transplantation. Libraries were prepared by immunoSEQ multiplex PCR; TCRdb keeps only in-frame clonotypes and omits some of them. The sample includes 100,000 to 130,000 clones, roughly 86% of them seen just once. Their specific antigens are unknown. This sample comprised unstimulated CD4+ T cells sorted from spleen or lymph node cells, obtained before transplant. The receptors originated from a human donor who was the organ donor for an intestinal transplant.

This clone was observed once. The chain recombines TRBV29-1 with TRBJ1-1; D gene unclear. The CDR3 is 14 amino acids. The germline CDR1 and CDR2 sequences are SQVTM and ANQGSEA. V lost 6 bases and J lost 0, with 14 bases in between. The CDR3 DNA reads as TGCAGCGTAGACCTGAAAGGGATGAACACTGAAGCTTTCTTT. It encodes CSVDLKGMNTEAFF.

The J gene is TRBJ2-2, the V gene TRBV2, with D uncertain. V lost 6 bases and J 1 base, leaving 9 bases between the germline ends. This CDR3 has 14 residues. CDR1 is SNHLY, CDR2 FYNNEI, per germline. This CDR3 reads CASSVEGNTGELFF. The CDR3 DNA reads as TGTGCCAGCAGCGTGGAAGGGAACACCGGGGAGCTGTTTTTT.

The chain employs TRBV10-3 and TRBJ2-3, with 9 bases matching TRBD2. The CDR3 has 15 amino acids. J was trimmed by 3 bases and V by 2 bases; bases with no gene match: 3. Looked up from germline, CDR1 is ENHRY and CDR2 is SYGVKD. The CDR3: CAISESGRQTDTQYF. CDR3 in DNA: TGTGCCATCAGTGAGAGCGGGAGGCAAACAGATACGCAGTATTTT.

The chain joins TRBV27 to TRBJ1-2; the D gene is possibly TRBD1 (6 bases). The CDR3 runs to 13 residues. V lost 10 bases and J 2 bases, leaving 14 bases between the germline ends. Germline V lookup: CDR1 MNHEY, CDR2 SMNVEV (reference sequence). CDR3 DNA: TGTGCCACCCTGGACAGCGTAAACTATGGCTACACCTTC. It codes for CATLDSVNYGYTF.

The rearrangement links TRBV7-9 to TRBJ2-5; no definite D call. This CDR3 comprises 14 residues. From germline, CDR1 is SEHNR and CDR2 FQNEAQ (reference sequence). The V gene lost 1 base and the J gene lost 1 base, with 7 bases spanning the gap. The CDR3 bases are TGTGCCAGCAGCTTAGGTTCAGGCCAAGAGACCCAGTACTTC. Its protein product is CASSLGSGQETQYF.

Only one count was recorded for this clone. This chain connects TRBV5-1 to TRBJ1-3; no definite D call. The length of the CDR3 is 13 residues. Germline lookup yields CDR1 SGHRS and CDR2 YFSETQ. V was pared by 5 bases and J by 0 bases, with 6 bases between. CDR3 region: CASSYSSGNTIYF. The CDR3, as DNA: TGCGCCAGCAGTTACAGCTCTGGAAACACCATATATTTT.

The CDR3 spells CATSRGLRNTEAFF. DNA of the CDR3: TGTGCCACCAGCAGGGGGCTGAGGAACACTGAAGCTTTCTTT. This sequence joins TRBV15 and TRBJ1-1, with a possible D match to TRBD1 (5 bases). Looked up from germline, CDR1 is LNHNV and CDR2 is YYDKDF (reference sequence). The ends were cut back, 3 bases at V and 1 base at J, with 9 bases in the middle. CDR3 length: 14 amino acids.

Details on this clone: The germline gene is not matched at one end of the junction; a read error may be the cause. The chain employs TRBV7-9 and TRBJ2-1, with 7 positions matching TRBD2. This CDR3 has 17 residues. Looked up from germline, CDR1 is SEHNR and CDR2 is FQNEAQ (reference sequence). This chain's CDR3 is CASSRRGGSFSYNGQFF. CDR3 in DNA: TGTGCCAGCAGCCGCCGCGGGGGATCCTTCTCCTACAATGGGCAGTTCTTC. Combining the CDR3 with reference TRBV7-9 and TRBJ2-1 gives the whole variable domain DTGVSQNPRHKITKRGQNVTFRCDPISEHNRLYWYRQTLGQGPEFLTYFQNEAQLEKSRLLSDRFSAERPKGSFSTLEIQRTEQGDSAMYLCASSRRGGSFSYNGQFFGPGTRLTVL.

This clone was counted once. The V gene is TRBV11-2, the J gene TRBJ2-7; TRBD2 might be the D (5 bases). From germline, CDR1 is SGHAT and CDR2 FQNNGV. The CDR3 is 14 amino acids. V was pared by 4 bases and J by 2 bases, with 12 bases between. CDR3 sequence reads: CASSSRPGTYEQYF. The CDR3 nucleotides read TGTGCCAGCAGCTCAAGACCGGGGACCTACGAGCAGTACTTC.

The chain couples TRBV29-1 to TRBJ2-5, with a weak D call TRBD1 (6 bases). The closer fit of TRBJ2-7 to the DNA end suggests the J call may be wrong. The CDR3 length is 14 residues. Germline assignment: CDR1 SQVTM and CDR2 ANQGSEA. For the CDR3, the DNA is TGCAGCGTTGAAGTTAACGGACAGCCCTACGAGCAGTACTTC. Translation: CSVEVNGQPYEQYF.